This passage covers 12 T cell receptor beta chains from one sample sequenced in a study of blood T cell repertoires in COVID-19. Sequenced by immunoSEQ multiplex PCR; TCRdb stores in-frame clones only, minus some. The sample contains over 70,000 clones, roughly 80% of which appear only once. Sequenced sample: peripheral blood. All receptors come from a human donor in a cohort sampled during active COVID-19.

This clone was seen once. The genes are TRBV13 and TRBJ2-2, with TRBD1 as a possible D gene (6 bases). The germline V and J ends were trimmed by 5 bases and 1 base, with 11 bases remaining between them. CDR1 is PRHDT, CDR2 FYEKMQ, per germline (reference sequence). This CDR3 comprises 15 residues. CDR3 loop: CASSQLGQNTGELFF. Here the CDR3 DNA reads TGTGCCAGCAGCCAGCTGGGACAGAACACCGGGGAGCTGTTTTTT.

This sequence joins TRBV7-9 and TRBJ1-4; no clear D. Trimming left V 1 base short and J 7 bases short, with 7 bases between. CDR1 and CDR2 (germline): SEHNR, FQNEAQ (reference sequence). This CDR3 has 13 residues. CDR3 coding DNA: TGTGCCAGCAGCTTAGACTCGATTGAAAAACTGTTTTTT. It yields the protein CASSLDSIEKLFF.

This clone is judged medium-sized. Distinct nucleotide sequences in the sample also encode this CDR3. The chain employs TRBV6-5 and TRBJ1-5; 7 bases fit TRBD1. The CDR3 consists of 14 residues. V lost 7 bases, J lost 1 base, and 4 bases stayed unmatched. The germline V gene encodes CDR1 MNHEY and CDR2 SVGAGI. CDR3 in DNA: TGTGCCAGCAACCCGACAGGGAGCAATCAGCCCCAGCATTTT. It encodes CASNPTGSNQPQHF.

The chain has TRBV5-5 and TRBJ2-7, with D perhaps TRBD2 (6 bases). CDR1 and CDR2 (germline): SGHKS, YYEKEE (reference sequence). Trimming removed 4 bases at V and 3 bases at J, with 14 bases between. There are 14 residues in the CDR3. Here the CDR3 reads CASSLAGSDYEQYF. CDR3 bases: TGTGCCAGCAGCCTTGCGGGGAGTGACTACGAGCAGTACTTC.

This chain joins TRBV18 and TRBJ1-5, with 7 bases lining up with TRBD1. In germline, CDR1 is KGHSH, CDR2 LQKENI. This CDR3 has 13 residues. The ends lost 4 bases at V and 7 bases at J; junction bases unmatched: 4. The CDR3 sequence: CASSQTGEQPQHF. The DNA of the CDR3 is TGTGCCAGCTCACAAACAGGGGAACAGCCCCAGCATTTT.

The genes are TRBV7-2 and TRBJ1-6; D uncertain. Germline lookup yields CDR1 SGHTA and CDR2 FQGNSA. This CDR3 contains 14 residues. Trimming removed 2 bases at V and 7 bases at J, with 9 bases between. The CDR3 bases are TGTGCCAGCAGCTTACTGTCTGGCAATTCACCCCTCCACTTT. Protein product: CASSLLSGNSPLHF.

This clone turned up a few times. The chain joins TRBV5-1 to TRBJ1-1; the match to TRBD1 covers 9 bases. Germline-derived CDR1 and CDR2 are SGHRS and YFSETQ. CDR3 length: 12 amino acids. V was clipped by 4 bases and J by 9 bases; unmatched bases: 4. The CDR3 here is CASSLDRGKAFF. The CDR3 DNA follows: TGCGCCAGCAGCCTCGACAGGGGGAAAGCTTTCTTT.

The V call is TRBV7-6, the J call TRBJ2-7; 9 bases are shared with TRBD1. The CDR3 covers 14 residues. The V and J ends lost 1 base and 3 bases, in that order; junction bases with no gene match: 1. Germline CDR1 SGHVS, CDR2 FNYEAQ. Written as DNA, the CDR3 is TGTGCCAGCAGCTTAGGGGACAGGGTCTACGAGCAGTACTTC. It is translated as CASSLGDRVYEQYF.

The chain combines TRBV10-3 with TRBJ1-3, with D hard to call. V lost 3 bases, J lost 0 bases, and 9 bases lay in between. Germline values: CDR1 ENHRY, CDR2 SYGVKD. CDR3 length equals 15 residues. The CDR3 spells CAISDRTVSGNTIYF. The CDR3 bases are TGTGCCATCAGTGACAGGACTGTCTCTGGAAACACCATATATTTT.

The chain couples TRBV7-6 to TRBJ2-2; 7 bases are shared with TRBD1. This CDR3 region has 17 residues. Germline V gene lookup returns CDR1 SGHVS and CDR2 FNYEAQ. Trimming at V came to 1 base and at J to 3 bases, leaving 8 bases not matched to a gene. In nucleotides, the CDR3 is TGTGCCAGCAGCTTAGTTCGGGACAGAGTTTACACCGGGGAGCTGTTTTTT. Translating it yields CASSLVRDRVYTGELFF.

The gene calls are TRBV7-3 and TRBJ2-5; 8 bases are a match to TRBD2. Trimming took 5 bases from V and 1 from J; bases not matched to a gene: 3. The CDR3 contains 14 residues. Germline CDR1 SGHTA, CDR2 FQGTGA. CDR3 in amino acids: CASSRGGFQETQYF. In DNA, the CDR3 is TGTGCCAGCAGCCGCGGGGGGTTCCAAGAGACCCAGTACTTC.

Only one count was recorded for this clone. This rearrangement joins TRBV7-6 to TRBJ2-3; 10 bases are a match to TRBD2. The V and J ends lost 1 base and 1 base, in that order; junction bases with no gene match: 2. Per germline, CDR1 SGHVS and CDR2 FNYEAQ. The CDR3 extends over 16 amino acids. The CDR3 loop reads CASSLGGTSGTDTQYF. The DNA of the CDR3 is TGTGCCAGCAGCTTAGGTGGGACTAGCGGCACAGATACGCAGTATTTT.